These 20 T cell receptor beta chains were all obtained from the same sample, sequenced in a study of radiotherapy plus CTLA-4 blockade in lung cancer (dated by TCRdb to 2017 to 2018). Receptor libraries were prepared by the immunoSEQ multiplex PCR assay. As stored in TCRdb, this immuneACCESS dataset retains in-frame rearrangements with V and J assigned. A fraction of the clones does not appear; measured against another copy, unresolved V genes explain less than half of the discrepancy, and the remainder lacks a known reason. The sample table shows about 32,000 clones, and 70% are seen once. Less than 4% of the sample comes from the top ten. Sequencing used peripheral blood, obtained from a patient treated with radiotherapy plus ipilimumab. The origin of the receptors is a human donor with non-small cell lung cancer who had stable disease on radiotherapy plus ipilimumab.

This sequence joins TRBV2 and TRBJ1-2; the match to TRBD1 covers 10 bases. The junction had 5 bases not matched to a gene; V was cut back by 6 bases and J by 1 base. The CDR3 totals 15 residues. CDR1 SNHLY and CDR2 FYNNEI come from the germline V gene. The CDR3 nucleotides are TGTGCCAGCAGGGCCGGGACAGGGGATAACTATGGCTACACCTTC. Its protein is CASRAGTGDNYGYTF.

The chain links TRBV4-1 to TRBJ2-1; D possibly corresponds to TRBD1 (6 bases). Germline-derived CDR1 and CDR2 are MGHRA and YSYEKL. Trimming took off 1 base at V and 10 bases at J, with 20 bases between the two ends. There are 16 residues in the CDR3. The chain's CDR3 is CASSQVGGRGFGEQFF. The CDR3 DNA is TGCGCCAGCAGCCAAGTAGGGGGTAGAGGTTTCGGCGAGCAGTTCTTC.

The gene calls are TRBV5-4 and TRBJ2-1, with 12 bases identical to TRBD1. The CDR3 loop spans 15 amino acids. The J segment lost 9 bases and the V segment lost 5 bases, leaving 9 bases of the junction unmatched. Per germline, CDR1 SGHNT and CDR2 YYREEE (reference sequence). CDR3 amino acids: CASSWDRGRATEQFF. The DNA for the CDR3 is TGTGCCAGCAGTTGGGACAGGGGGCGCGCCACTGAGCAGTTCTTC.

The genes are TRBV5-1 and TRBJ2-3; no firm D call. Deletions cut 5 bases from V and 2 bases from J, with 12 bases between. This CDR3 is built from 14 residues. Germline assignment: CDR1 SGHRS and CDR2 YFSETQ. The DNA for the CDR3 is TGCGCCAGCAGGCCCACACCCAACACAGATACGCAGTATTTT. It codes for CASRPTPNTDTQYF. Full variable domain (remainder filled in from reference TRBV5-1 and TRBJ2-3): KAGVTQTPRYLIKTRGQQVTLSCSPISGHRSVSWYQQTPGQGLQFLFEYFSETQRNKGNFPGRFSGRQFSNSRSEMNVSTLELGDSALYLCASRPTPNTDTQYFGPGTRLTVL.

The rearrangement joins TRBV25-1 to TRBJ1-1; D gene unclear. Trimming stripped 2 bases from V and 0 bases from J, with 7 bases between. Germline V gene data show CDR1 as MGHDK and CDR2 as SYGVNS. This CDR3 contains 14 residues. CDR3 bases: TGTGCCAGCAGTGAAACAGCCTTGAACACTGAAGCTTTCTTT. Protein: CASSETALNTEAFF.

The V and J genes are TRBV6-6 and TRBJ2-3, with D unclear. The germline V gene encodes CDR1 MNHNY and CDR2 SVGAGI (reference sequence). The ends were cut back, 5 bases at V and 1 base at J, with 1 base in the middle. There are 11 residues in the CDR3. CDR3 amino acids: CASSRTDTQYF. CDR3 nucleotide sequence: TGTGCCAGCAGTCGCACAGATACGCAGTATTTT.

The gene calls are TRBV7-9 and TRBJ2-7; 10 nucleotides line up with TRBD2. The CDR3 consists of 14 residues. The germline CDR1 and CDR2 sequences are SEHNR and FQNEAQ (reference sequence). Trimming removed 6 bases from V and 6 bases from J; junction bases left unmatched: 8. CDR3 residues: CASRPGLAFTEQYF. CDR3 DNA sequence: TGTGCCAGCAGACCGGGACTAGCGTTTACCGAGCAGTACTTC.

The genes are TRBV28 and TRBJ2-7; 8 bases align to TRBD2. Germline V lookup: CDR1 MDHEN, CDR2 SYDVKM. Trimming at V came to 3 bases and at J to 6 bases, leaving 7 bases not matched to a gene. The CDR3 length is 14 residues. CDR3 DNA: TGTGCCAGCAGTTTCTATGGGACTAGTGGCGAGCAGTACTTC. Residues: CASSFYGTSGEQYF.

The CDR3, as DNA: TGCGCCAGCAGCCTGCGGAGGACCGTTGGAAACACCATATATTTT. It specifies CASSLRRTVGNTIYF. The chain links TRBV4-3 to TRBJ1-3; D ambiguous. With 4 bases removed from V and 3 bases from J, the gap between germline ends came to 13 bases. This CDR3 region has 15 residues. Germline V CDR1 and CDR2: LGHNA, YSLEER.

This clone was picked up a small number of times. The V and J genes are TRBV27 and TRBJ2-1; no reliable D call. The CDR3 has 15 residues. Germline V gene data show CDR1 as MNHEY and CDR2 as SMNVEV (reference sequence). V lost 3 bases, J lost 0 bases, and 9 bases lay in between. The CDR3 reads CASSFDGYSYNEQFF. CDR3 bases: TGTGCCAGCAGTTTTGACGGGTACTCCTACAATGAGCAGTTCTTC.

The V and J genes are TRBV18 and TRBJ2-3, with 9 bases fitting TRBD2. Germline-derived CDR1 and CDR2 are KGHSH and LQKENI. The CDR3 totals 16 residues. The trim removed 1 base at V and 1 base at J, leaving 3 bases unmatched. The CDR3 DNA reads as TGTGCCAGCTCACCACTAGCGGGAGCCGGCACAGATACGCAGTATTTT. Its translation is CASSPLAGAGTDTQYF. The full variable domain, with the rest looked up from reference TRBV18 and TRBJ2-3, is NAGVMQNPRHLVRRRGQEARLRCSPMKGHSHVYWYRQLPEEGLKFMVYLQKENIIDESGMPKERFSAEFPKEGPSILRIQQVVRGDSAAYFCASSPLAGAGTDTQYFGPGTRLTVL.

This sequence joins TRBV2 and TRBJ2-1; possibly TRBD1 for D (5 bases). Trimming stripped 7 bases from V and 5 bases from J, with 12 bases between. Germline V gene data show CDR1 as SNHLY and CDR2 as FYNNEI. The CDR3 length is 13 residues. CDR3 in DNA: TGTGCCAGCACAAGAACAGGAGACAATGAGCAGTTCTTC. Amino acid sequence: CASTRTGDNEQFF.

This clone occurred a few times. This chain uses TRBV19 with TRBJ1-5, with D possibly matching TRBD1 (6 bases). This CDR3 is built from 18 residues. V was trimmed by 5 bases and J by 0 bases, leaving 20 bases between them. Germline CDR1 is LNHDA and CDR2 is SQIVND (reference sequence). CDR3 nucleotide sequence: TGTGCCAGTAGTGTCAGGGGTCGCCTTCCTTCTAGCAATCAGCCCCAGCATTTT. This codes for CASSVRGRLPSSNQPQHF.

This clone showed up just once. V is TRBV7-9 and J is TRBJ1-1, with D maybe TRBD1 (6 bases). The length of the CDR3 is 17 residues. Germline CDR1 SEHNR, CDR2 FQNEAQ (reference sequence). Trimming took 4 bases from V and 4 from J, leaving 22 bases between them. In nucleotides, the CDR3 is TGTGCCAGCAGCTCACCCGGGGGGGGGCCAGGAAGCACTGAAGCTTTCTTT. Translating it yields CASSSPGGGPGSTEAFF.

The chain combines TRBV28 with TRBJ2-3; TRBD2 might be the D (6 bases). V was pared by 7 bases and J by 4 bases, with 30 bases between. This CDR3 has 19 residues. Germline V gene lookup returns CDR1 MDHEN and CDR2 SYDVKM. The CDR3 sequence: CASTGLSARREYQADTQYF. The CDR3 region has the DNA TGTGCCAGCACGGGTCTGAGCGCAAGACGGGAGTACCAGGCAGATACGCAGTATTTT.

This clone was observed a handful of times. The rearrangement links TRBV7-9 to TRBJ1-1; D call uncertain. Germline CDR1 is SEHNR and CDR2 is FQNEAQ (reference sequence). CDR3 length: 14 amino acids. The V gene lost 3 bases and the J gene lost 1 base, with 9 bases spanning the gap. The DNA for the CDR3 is TGTGCCAGCAGCTTGAGGACGGCGAACACTGAAGCTTTCTTT. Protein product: CASSLRTANTEAFF.

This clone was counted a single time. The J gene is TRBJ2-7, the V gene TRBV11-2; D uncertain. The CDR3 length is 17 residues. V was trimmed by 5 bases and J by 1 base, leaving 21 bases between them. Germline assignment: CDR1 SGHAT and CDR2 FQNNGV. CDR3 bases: TGTGCCAGCAGCAGGCCCGGGCCGCCGGTTAGGTCCTACGAGCAGTACTTC. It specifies CASSRPGPPVRSYEQYF.

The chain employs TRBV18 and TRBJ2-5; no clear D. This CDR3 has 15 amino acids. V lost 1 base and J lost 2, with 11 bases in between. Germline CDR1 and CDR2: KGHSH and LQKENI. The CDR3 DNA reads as TGTGCCAGCTCACCACGTTCCGGGCCTCAAGAGACCCAGTACTTC. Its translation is CASSPRSGPQETQYF.

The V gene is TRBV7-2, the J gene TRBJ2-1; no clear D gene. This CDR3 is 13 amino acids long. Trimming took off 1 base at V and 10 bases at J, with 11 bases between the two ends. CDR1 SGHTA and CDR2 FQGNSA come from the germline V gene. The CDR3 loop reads CASSLEVRREQFF. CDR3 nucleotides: TGTGCCAGCAGCTTAGAGGTAAGGCGGGAGCAGTTCTTC.

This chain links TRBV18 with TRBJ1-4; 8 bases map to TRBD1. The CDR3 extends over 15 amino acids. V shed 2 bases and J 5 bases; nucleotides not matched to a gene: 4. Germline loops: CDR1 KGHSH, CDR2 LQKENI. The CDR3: CASSPTRQGNEKLFF. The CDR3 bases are TGTGCCAGCTCACCAACGAGACAGGGGAATGAAAAACTGTTTTTT.